A single sample gave rise to the 30 T cell receptor beta chains below, sequenced in a study of tumor and adjacent non-tumor tissue in lung cancer. The template was RNA from unsorted bulk tissue. TCRbeta libraries were built with three rounds of nested PCR, modified from ARM-PCR. TCRdb re-called the multiplex PCR reads with MiXCR, one entry per CDR3 protein. The sample lists 89,000 or so distinct CDR3 sequences, roughly two thirds occurring once. Material for sequencing was lung tumor tissue. These receptors were collected from an older man with non-small cell lung cancer.

This clonotype was seen ten or more times. The rearrangement joins TRBV29-1 to TRBJ2-7; D tentatively fits TRBD1 or TRBD2 (5 bases each). The CDR3 covers 14 residues. The germline V gene encodes CDR1 SQVTM and CDR2 ANQGSEA. V lost 4 bases to trimming and J lost 1 base, with 14 bases between them. For the CDR3, the DNA is TGCAGCGTTGGAGGGGCGACCTTTTCCTACGAGCAGTACTTC. Translated, it gives CSVGGATFSYEQYF.

This clonotype was detected a few times. A much larger clone sits a single nucleotide away, making a read error possible. The CDR3 does not close with the conserved phenylalanine or tryptophan, likely indicating a read error. The rearrangement uses TRBV6-5 and TRBJ2-1, with no clear D. Germline CDR1 reads MNHEY; CDR2 reads SVGAGI. This CDR3 spans 12 amino acids. Trimming shortened V by 3 bases and J by 6 bases, and 6 bases separated the two germline ends. The CDR3 DNA reads TGTGCCAGCAGTTATCCCGGCAATGAGCAGTTCTCC. It translates to CASSYPGNEQFS.

With regard to this clonotype: In this CDR3 the conserved last residue, phenylalanine or tryptophan, is missing, so a read error is likely. The chain joins TRBV4-1 to TRBJ2-3; D not certain. The J call may be incorrect, as the DNA end agrees better with TRBJ1-5. The length of the CDR3 is 14 residues. The V gene's germline CDR1 is MGHRA and CDR2 YSYEKL. The CDR3 protein is CASSQGLTGDTQHL. DNA of the CDR3: TGCGCCAGCAGCCAAGGCCTAACGGGAGATACGCAGCATTTG.

Of note for this clonotype: One end of the junction does not line up with germline, which may come from a read error. The V and J genes are TRBV6-1 and TRBJ2-7; tentatively, D is TRBD2 (6 bases). The CDR3 has 14 amino acids. CDR1 is MNHNS, CDR2 SASEGT, per germline. The CDR3 protein is CASSDPGLAYEHYF. CDR3 bases: TGTGCCAGCAGTGATCCGGGACTGGCCTACGAGCATTACTTC.

This clonotype was seen only a few times. A much larger clone differs by one base, so this may be a read error. The genes are TRBV6-1 and TRBJ1-1; TRBD1 might be the D (6 bases). V shed 2 bases and J shed 4 bases, with 17 bases lying between them. The V gene's germline CDR1 is MNHNS and CDR2 SASEGT. The CDR3 is made up of 16 amino acids. CDR3 region: CASSEWNRAHFTEAFF. The CDR3 DNA sequence: TGTGCCAGCAGTGAATGGAACAGGGCCCACTTCACTGAAGCTTTCTTT.

With regard to this clonotype: Its ends do not fully match the called genes, so a read error is possible. The rearrangement links TRBV11-2 to TRBJ2-3; 7 positions agree with TRBD1. Per the germline V gene, CDR1 is SGHAT and CDR2 is FQNNGV. This CDR3 is 14 amino acids long. The CDR3 loop is CTSTFRGHTDTQYF. Written as DNA, the CDR3 is TGTACCAGCACCTTTAGGGGGCACACAGATACGCAGTATTTT.

In this sample, this clonotype turned up once. This chain links TRBV5-1 with TRBJ2-1; a weak D match, TRBD2 (5 bases). The CDR3 totals 14 residues. Trimming removed 2 bases at V and 6 bases at J, with 12 bases between. Germline V CDR1 and CDR2: SGHRS, YFSETQ. The CDR3 here is CASSFGGRPNEQFF. DNA for the CDR3: TGCGCCAGCAGCTTTGGCGGGCGGCCCAATGAGCAGTTCTTC.

This clonotype was counted at least ten times. The chain combines TRBV5-6 with TRBJ2-1, with 7 bases that match TRBD1. V was clipped by 4 bases and J by 5 bases; unmatched bases: 6. Germline CDR1 reads SGHDT; CDR2 reads YYEEEE. The length of the CDR3 is 14 residues. The CDR3 region has the DNA TGTGCCAGCAGCCACCGTGGACAGGACAATGAGCAGTTCTTC. It encodes CASSHRGQDNEQFF.

V usage is TRBV29-1 and J usage is TRBJ2-1; D not certain. Between the trimmed V and J ends, which lost 2 bases and 5 bases, there was a span of 13 bases. The CDR3 consists of 14 residues. The germline V gene encodes CDR1 SQVTM and CDR2 ANQGSEA. The DNA of the CDR3 is TGCAGCGTTGAACCGATACACCCCAACAATGAGCAGTTCTTC. Encoded protein: CSVEPIHPNNEQFF.

This clonotype is termed medium-sized. The genes are TRBV11-2 and TRBJ2-7, with D possibly matching TRBD2 (5 bases). The germline V gene encodes CDR1 SGHAT and CDR2 FQNNGV. This CDR3 contains 14 residues. V was cut by 5 bases and J by 2 bases, with 13 bases left in between. The CDR3 bases are TGTGCCAGCAGCCTAGGCGGGCGGGCCTACGAGCAGTACTTC. Translated, it gives CASSLGGRAYEQYF.

With respect to this clonotype: At one boundary the junction diverges from the germline segment, which might be a read error. This CDR3 is CVSSPAGGLRAGEPFF. The CDR3 DNA reads TGTGTCAGCAGCCCGGCGGGGGGGTTAAGGGCAGGGGAGCCGTTTTTT. The chain combines TRBV11-2 with TRBJ2-2; the match to TRBD2 covers 9 bases. The CDR3 has 16 amino acids. Germline-derived CDR1 and CDR2 are SGHAT and FQNNGV. Variable domain in full (rest from reference TRBV11-2 and TRBJ2-2): EAGVAQSPRYKIIEKRQSVAFWCNPISGHATLYWYQQILGQGPKLLIQFQNNGVVDDSQLPKDRFSAERLKGVDSTLKIQPAKLEDSAVYLCVSSPAGGLRAGEPFFGEGSRLTVL.

As concerns this clonotype: With a much larger clone just one base away, this may be a read error. The chain is built from TRBV9 and TRBJ2-5; no firm D call. Germline CDR1 and CDR2: SGDLS and YYNGEE. The CDR3 totals 14 residues. The CDR3 reads CTSSLSSLQETQYF. The CDR3 bases are TGTACCAGCAGCCTCTCATCCCTACAAGAGACCCAGTACTTC.

The table lists this clonotype with a count of one. Just one base apart from a much larger clone, this may be a read error. The chain recombines TRBV4-1 with TRBJ2-2, with TRBD2 matching 14 bases. The CDR3 loop spans 18 amino acids. Germline lookup yields CDR1 MGHRA and CDR2 YSYEKL. The CDR3 loop reads CTSSQDPGTSGRNGELFF. Written as DNA, the CDR3 is TGCACCAGCAGCCAAGACCCAGGGACTAGCGGGAGAAACGGGGAGCTGTTTTTT.

To note about this clonotype: At one boundary the junction diverges from the germline segment, which might be a read error. The V gene is TRBV4-1, the J gene TRBJ2-4; 12 positions match TRBD2. Germline V gives CDR1 MGHRA, CDR2 YSYEKL. The CDR3 runs 17 residues. The CDR3 loop reads CASSQGSSGGASSIQYF. As DNA, the CDR3 is TGCGCCAGCAGCCAAGGTTCTAGCGGGGGGGCCTCGAGCATTCAATACTTC.

Many counts were recorded for this clonotype. This CDR3 reads CASSSGQLTYEQYF. In DNA, the CDR3 is TGTGCCAGCAGTTCGGGACAGTTAACCTACGAGCAGTACTTC. The chain uses TRBV12-3 or TRBV12-4 and TRBJ2-7; 7 bases align to TRBD1. V trimming: 4 bases; J trimming: 2 bases; junction bases outside the gene matches: 5. The length of the CDR3 is 14 residues.

The chain carries TRBV12-3 or TRBV12-4 and TRBJ1-5, with D hard to call. Gene TRBJ2-3 matches the end of the DNA better, so the J call may be wrong. This CDR3 region has 13 residues. CDR3 nucleotides: TGTGCCAGCAGTTTGCAGGATAATCAGCCCCAGTATTTT. Translating it yields CASSLQDNQPQYF.

Points on this clonotype: The junction departs from germline at one end; a sequencing error may be responsible. J is TRBJ2-3 and V is TRBV6-4; weak D call: TRBD2 (6 bases). Germline V gives CDR1 MRHNA, CDR2 SNTAGT. The CDR3 runs 18 residues. CDR3 DNA: TGTGTCAGCAGTGACTCGTTCCCCGCGGAGGGTCACACAGATACGCAGTATTTT. It encodes CVSSDSFPAEGHTDTQYF.

The chain recombines TRBV9 with TRBJ2-1; D is possibly TRBD1 (6 bases). Germline V lookup: CDR1 SGDLS, CDR2 YYNGEE. The CDR3 is made up of 16 amino acids. V dropped 2 bases and J dropped 7 bases, with 19 bases sitting between them. For the CDR3, the DNA is TGTGCCAGCAGCGTCCTACAGGGCGGCTTTGAGAATGAGCAGTTCTTC. Encoded protein: CASSVLQGGFENEQFF.

The chain employs TRBV28 and TRBJ2-7, with 10 bases identical to TRBD2. Germline CDR1 MDHEN, CDR2 SYDVKM. Trimming at V came to 4 bases and at J to 8 bases, leaving 11 bases not matched to a gene. CDR3 length: 15 amino acids. In DNA, the CDR3 is TGTGCCAGCAGTTCACAGCGGGAGGGCTGGTACAAGCAGTACTTC. The encoded protein is CASSSQREGWYKQYF.

On this clonotype itself: Given a much more abundant clone one base away, this may be a read error. This rearrangement joins TRBV11-3 to TRBJ2-5; either TRBD1 or TRBD2 may supply D (5 bases each). CDR3 size: 14 residues. V was pared by 9 bases and J by 2 bases, with 16 bases between. The germline CDR1 and CDR2 sequences are SGHNT and YENEEA. The CDR3 region has the DNA TGTGCCAGAAACCACTCGGGGCAGCAAGAGACCCAGTACTTC. It translates to CARNHSGQQETQYF.

For this clonotype: Since a much larger clone is just one base distant, this may be a read error. In this CDR3 the conserved last residue, phenylalanine or tryptophan, is missing, so a read error is likely. J is TRBJ2-7 and V is TRBV20-1, with 9 bases fitting TRBD1. Germline CDR1 is DFQATT and CDR2 is SNEGSKA (reference sequence). This CDR3 comprises 14 residues. J lost 2 bases, V lost 6 bases, and 8 bases had no gene match. Here the CDR3 reads CSAREDRGPYEQYL. The CDR3 nucleotides are TGCAGTGCGAGGGAGGACAGGGGACCCTACGAGCAGTACCTC.

Concerning this clonotype: A single base separates this from a much larger clone, so it may be a read error. The chain is built from TRBV5-1 and TRBJ2-7, with D unresolved. CDR3 size: 14 residues. CDR1 and CDR2 from the germline V gene are SGHRS and YFSETQ. V was cut by 4 bases and J by 3 bases, with 14 bases left in between. The CDR3 bases are TGCGCCAGCAGCCTTGTAGGAAAGGACTACGAGCAGTACTTC. Residues: CASSLVGKDYEQYF.

This rearrangement joins TRBV6-5 to TRBJ2-7; D may be TRBD2 (6 bases). The V gene lost 5 bases and the J gene lost 0 bases, with 17 bases spanning the gap. Germline V lookup: CDR1 MNHEY, CDR2 SVGAGI. CDR3 length: 16 amino acids. The CDR3 DNA is TGTGCCAGCAGTCGACTAGTGGGTGCCAACTCCTACGAGCAGTACTTC. It codes for CASSRLVGANSYEQYF.

Note on this clonotype: A much larger clone differs by one base, so this may be a read error. The chain couples TRBV5-4 to TRBJ2-7, with 8 bases lining up with TRBD1. The CDR3 has 14 residues. Germline V gives CDR1 SGHNT, CDR2 YYREEE (reference sequence). Trimming cost V 0 bases and J 7 bases; bases outside gene matches: 6. DNA for the CDR3: TGTGCCAGCAGCTTGGAGCAGGGGGCCCGGGAGCAGTACTTC. Protein sequence: CASSLEQGAREQYF.

Comment on this clonotype: A read error may produce the germline difference seen at one junction end. V and J are TRBV4-1 and TRBJ2-4; perhaps TRBD2 as D (5 bases). This CDR3 is 16 amino acids long. From germline, CDR1 is MGHRA and CDR2 YSYEKL. CDR3 loop: CANSQDLWTRARIQYF. In DNA form, the CDR3 reads TGCGCCAACAGCCAAGATCTGTGGACGAGGGCCCGAATTCAGTACTTC.

Many counts were recorded for this clonotype. This chain connects TRBV14 to TRBJ2-7; TRBD1 matches 7 bases. V shed 4 bases, J shed 5 bases, and the junction held 11 bases outside the gene matches. The germline V gene has CDR1 SGHDN and CDR2 FVKESK. The CDR3 loop spans 15 amino acids. The CDR3 sequence is CASSRTGTALDEQYF. The CDR3, as DNA: TGTGCCAGCAGCCGAACCGGGACAGCGCTTGACGAGCAGTACTTC.

This clonotype was observed a few times. A much more abundant neighbour one base away suggests this may be a read error. The chain uses TRBV11-2 and TRBJ2-1; a weak D match, TRBD2 (7 bases). The CDR3 has 13 residues. The germline CDR1 and CDR2 sequences are SGHAT and FQNNGV. The CDR3 DNA reads TGTGTCAGCAGCGTCCAGGGGAGGGATGAGCAGTTCTTC. Translating gives CVSSVQGRDEQFF. Filled out from reference TRBV11-2 and TRBJ2-1, the complete variable domain reads EAGVAQSPRYKIIEKRQSVAFWCNPISGHATLYWYQQILGQGPKLLIQFQNNGVVDDSQLPKDRFSAERLKGVDSTLKIQPAKLEDSAVYLCVSSVQGRDEQFFGPGTRLTVL.

The V gene is TRBV4-1, the J gene TRBJ1-5, with 9 nucleotides matching TRBD1. The J call is doubtful: the DNA matches TRBJ2-3 better. The CDR3 has 17 residues. Per the germline V gene, CDR1 is MGHRA and CDR2 is YSYEKL. CDR3 sequence reads: CASSSGTGIRSNQPQYF. The DNA for the CDR3 is TGCGCCAGCAGCTCCGGGACAGGGATCAGGAGCAATCAGCCCCAGTATTTT.

A remark on this clonotype: An end of the junction differs from the germline gene, which may be a read error. The rearrangement links TRBV11-2 to TRBJ2-5; a possible D gene is TRBD1 (6 bases). The germline gives CDR1 SGHAT, CDR2 FQNNGV. The CDR3 totals 14 residues. Written as DNA, the CDR3 is TGTGCTATCAGCCCTAGACAGGCGAAAGAGACCCATTACTTC. It encodes CAISPRQAKETHYF.

The genes are TRBV12-3 or TRBV12-4 and TRBJ2-1; the D is unclear. The CDR3 loop spans 14 amino acids. V lost 8 bases, J lost 8 bases, and 19 bases lay in between. In nucleotides, the CDR3 is TGTGCCAGCGGGGAAGACTCGTCCAACGATGAGCAGTTCTTC. Amino acids: CASGEDSSNDEQFF.